This entry features one T cell receptor (beta chain) sequence. Its antigen is undetermined. This specimen belongs to a study of cytomegalovirus exposure and HLA in healthy donors. The overall study: When 350 to 500 donors were genotyped, roughly 82% of them were found to fall in the Caucasian-associated ancestry cluster.

PCR primers comprised 60 Vbeta and 13 Jbeta primers. Libraries were prepared by immunoSEQ multiplex PCR; TCRdb keeps only in-frame clonotypes and omits some of them. In the table there are about 200,000 clones, around four fifths of which are singletons. Looked up from germline, CDR1 is SQVTM and CDR2 is ANQGSEA. There are 14 residues in the CDR3. Trimming took 4 bases from V and 0 from J, leaving 12 bases between them. Broader study findings: Per a prior analysis, the majority of TCR beta V segments were productive roughly 90% or roughly 30% of the time. Later, TCR association rates were found to vary by HLA locus, highest for DRB1 and lowest for HLA-C. According to a later analysis, most TCR beta chains associated with CMV appeared HLA-restricted.

Sample: PBMCs. The clonotype was recovered from a man in his fifties or sixties in good health and CMV-seronegative. The genes are TRBV29-1 and TRBJ2-5; no reliable D call. This CDR3 reads CSVGVYLYQETQYF. The DNA for the CDR3 is TGCAGCGTTGGAGTCTACCTGTACCAAGAGACCCAGTACTTC.